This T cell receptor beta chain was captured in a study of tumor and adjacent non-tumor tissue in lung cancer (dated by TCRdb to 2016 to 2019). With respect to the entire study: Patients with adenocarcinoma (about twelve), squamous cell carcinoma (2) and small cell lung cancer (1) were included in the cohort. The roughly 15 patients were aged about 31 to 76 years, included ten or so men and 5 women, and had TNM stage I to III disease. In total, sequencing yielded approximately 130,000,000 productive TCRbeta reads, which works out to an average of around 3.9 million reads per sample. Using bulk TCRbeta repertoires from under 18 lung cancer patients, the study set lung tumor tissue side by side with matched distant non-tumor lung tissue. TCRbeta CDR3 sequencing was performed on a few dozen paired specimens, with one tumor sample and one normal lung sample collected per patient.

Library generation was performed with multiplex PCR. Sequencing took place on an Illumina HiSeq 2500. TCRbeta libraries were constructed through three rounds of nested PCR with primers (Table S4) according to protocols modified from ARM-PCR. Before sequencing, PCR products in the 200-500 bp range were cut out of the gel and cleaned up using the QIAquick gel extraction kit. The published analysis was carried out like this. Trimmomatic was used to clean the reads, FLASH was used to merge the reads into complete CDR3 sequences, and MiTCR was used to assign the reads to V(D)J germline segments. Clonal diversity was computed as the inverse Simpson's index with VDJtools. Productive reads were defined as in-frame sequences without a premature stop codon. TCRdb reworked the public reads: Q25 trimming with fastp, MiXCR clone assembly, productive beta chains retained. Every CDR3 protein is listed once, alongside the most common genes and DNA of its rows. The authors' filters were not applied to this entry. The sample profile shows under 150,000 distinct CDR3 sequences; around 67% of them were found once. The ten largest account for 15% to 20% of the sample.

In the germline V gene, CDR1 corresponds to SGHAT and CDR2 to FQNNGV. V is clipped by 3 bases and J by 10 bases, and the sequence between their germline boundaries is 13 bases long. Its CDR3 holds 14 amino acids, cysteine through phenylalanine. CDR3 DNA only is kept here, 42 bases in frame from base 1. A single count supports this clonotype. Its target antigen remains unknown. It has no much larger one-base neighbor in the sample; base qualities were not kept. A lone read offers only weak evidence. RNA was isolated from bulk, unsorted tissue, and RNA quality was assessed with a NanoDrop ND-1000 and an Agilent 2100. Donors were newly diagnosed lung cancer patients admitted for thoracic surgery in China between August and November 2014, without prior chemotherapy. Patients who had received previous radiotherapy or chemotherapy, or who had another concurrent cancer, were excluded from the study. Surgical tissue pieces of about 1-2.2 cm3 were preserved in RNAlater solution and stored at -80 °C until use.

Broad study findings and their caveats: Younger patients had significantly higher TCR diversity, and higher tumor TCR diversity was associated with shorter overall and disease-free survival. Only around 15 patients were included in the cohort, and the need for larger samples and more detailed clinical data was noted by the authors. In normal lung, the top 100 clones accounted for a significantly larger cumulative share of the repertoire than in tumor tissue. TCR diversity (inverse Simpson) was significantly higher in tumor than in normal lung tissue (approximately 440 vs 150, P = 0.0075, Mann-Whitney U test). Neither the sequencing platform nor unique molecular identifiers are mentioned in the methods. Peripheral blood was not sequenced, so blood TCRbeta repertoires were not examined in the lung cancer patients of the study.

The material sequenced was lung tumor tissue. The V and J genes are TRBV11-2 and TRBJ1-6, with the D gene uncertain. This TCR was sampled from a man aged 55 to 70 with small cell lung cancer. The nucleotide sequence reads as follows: TGTGCCAGCAGCTTCCCCAAGGTGTGGTCACCCCTCCACTTT. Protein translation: CASSFPKVWSPLHF.